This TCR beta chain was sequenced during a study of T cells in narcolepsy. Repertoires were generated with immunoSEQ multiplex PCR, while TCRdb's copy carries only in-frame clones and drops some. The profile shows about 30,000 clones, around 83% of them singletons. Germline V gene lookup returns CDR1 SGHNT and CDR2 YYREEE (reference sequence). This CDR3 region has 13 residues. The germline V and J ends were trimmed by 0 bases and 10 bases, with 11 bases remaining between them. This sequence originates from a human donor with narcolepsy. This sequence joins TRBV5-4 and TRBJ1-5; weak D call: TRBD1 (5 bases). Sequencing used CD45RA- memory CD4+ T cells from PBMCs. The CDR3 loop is CASSLDRQGPQHF. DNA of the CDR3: TGTGCCAGCAGCTTGGACAGGCAAGGACCCCAGCATTTT.